This TCR beta chain is drawn from a study of blood T cell repertoires in COVID-19. Cohort placement rested on clinical history that participants reported themselves. CDR1 is GTSNPN and CDR2 is SVGIG in the germline V gene (reference sequence). V dropped 5 bases and J dropped 1; count of bases not matched to a gene: 1. CDR3 length equals 14 residues. This table comes from immunoSEQ multiplex PCR, and its TCRdb copy is limited to in-frame clones, with some not included. This table holds approximately 270,000 clones, approximately 90% found once. J is TRBJ2-2 and V is TRBV30, with TRBD1 matching over 10 bases. The sequence derives from a man aged 35-49 years who had been exposed to COVID-19. Sequenced: PBMCs or T cells enriched from blood (not recorded which). The CDR3, as DNA: TGTGCCTGGGACAGGGGGCTGAACACCGGGGAGCTGTTTTTT. This translates into CAWDRGLNTGELFF.